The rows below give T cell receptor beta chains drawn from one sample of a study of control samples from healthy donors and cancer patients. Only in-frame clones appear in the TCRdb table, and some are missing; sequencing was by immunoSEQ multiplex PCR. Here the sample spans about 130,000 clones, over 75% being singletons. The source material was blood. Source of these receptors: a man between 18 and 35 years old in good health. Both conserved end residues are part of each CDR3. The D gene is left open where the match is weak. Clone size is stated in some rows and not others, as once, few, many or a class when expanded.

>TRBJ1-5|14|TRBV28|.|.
CASSLSSSNQPQHF
TGTGCCAGCAGTTTAAGTAGTAGCAATCAGCCCCAGCATTTT
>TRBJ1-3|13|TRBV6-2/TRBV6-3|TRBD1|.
CASSGQGRNTIYF
TGTGCCAGCAGCGGACAGGGCAGAAACACCATATATTTT
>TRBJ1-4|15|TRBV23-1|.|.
CASSQEGRGHEKLFF
TGCGCCAGCAGTCAAGAGGGCAGGGGCCATGAAAAACTGTTTTTT
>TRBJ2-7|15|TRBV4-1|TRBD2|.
CASSPGTSGAYEQYF
TGCGCCAGCAGCCCGGGGACTAGCGGGGCCTACGAGCAGTACTTC
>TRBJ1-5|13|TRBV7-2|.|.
CASSTGRNQPQHF
TGTGCCAGCAGCACGGGACGGAATCAGCCCCAGCATTTT
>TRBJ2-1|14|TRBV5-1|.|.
CASSAGTRYNEQFF
TGCGCCAGCAGCGCCGGGACTCGTTACAATGAGCAGTTCTTC
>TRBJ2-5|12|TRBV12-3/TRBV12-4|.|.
CASGSGEETQYF
TGTGCCAGCGGTAGCGGAGAAGAGACCCAGTACTTC
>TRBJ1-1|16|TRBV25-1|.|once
CASRAGTTTGGAEAFF
TGTGCCAGCAGGGCAGGGACTACCACCGGAGGGGCTGAAGCTTTCTTT
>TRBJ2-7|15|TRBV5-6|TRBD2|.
CASSFSLADSYEQYF
TGTGCCAGCAGCTTCTCACTAGCGGATTCCTACGAGCAGTACTTC
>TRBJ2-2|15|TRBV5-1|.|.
CASSLRYPNTGELFF
TGCGCCAGCAGCTTGCGGTACCCGAACACCGGGGAGCTGTTTTTT
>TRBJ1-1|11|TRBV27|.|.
CASRRGPEAFF
TGTGCCAGCAGAAGGGGCCCTGAAGCTTTCTTT
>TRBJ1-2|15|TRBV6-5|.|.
CASTSRRRGGYGYTF
TGTGCCAGCACCTCTAGACGCCGAGGTGGCTATGGCTACACCTTC
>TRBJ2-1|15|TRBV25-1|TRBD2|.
CASSGRAGGRDEQFF
TGTGCCAGCAGTGGGAGAGCGGGAGGAAGGGATGAGCAGTTCTTC
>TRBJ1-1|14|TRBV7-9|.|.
CASSLMGRVFEAFF
TGTGCCAGCAGCTTAATGGGTCGCGTCTTCGAAGCTTTCTTT